Shown below are 9 T cell receptor beta chains from a single sample sequenced in a study of blood T cell repertoires in COVID-19. The data were produced by immunoSEQ multiplex PCR, yet TCRdb's version contains in-frame clones alone and is incomplete. The table records 100,000 to 120,000 clones, roughly four fifths of them present only once. Material: peripheral blood. These receptors all stem from a woman in her sixties or seventies with acute or convalescent COVID-19.

The chain employs TRBV7-9 and TRBJ1-6; D gene ambiguous. This CDR3 is 14 amino acids long. Germline CDR1 and CDR2: SEHNR and FQNEAQ (reference sequence). The V gene lost 5 bases and the J gene lost 5 bases, with 10 bases spanning the gap. The CDR3 loop is CASSLTAHNSPLHF. The CDR3 nucleotides read TGTGCCAGCAGCCTGACTGCTCATAATTCACCCCTCCACTTT.

The chain combines TRBV28 with TRBJ1-1; D call uncertain. V lost 10 bases and J lost 1, with 13 bases in between. The CDR3 is 13 amino acids. The germline V gene encodes CDR1 MDHEN and CDR2 SYDVKM. Here the CDR3 reads CATDGGANTEAFF. The CDR3 region has the DNA TGTGCCACCGATGGTGGAGCGAACACTGAAGCTTTCTTT.

CDR3 coding DNA: TGTGCCAGCAGACGGACAGGGAGTGGCAATGAGCAGTTCTTC. It encodes CASRRTGSGNEQFF. The chain uses TRBV7-9 and TRBJ2-1, with 8 bases that match TRBD1. The V gene's germline CDR1 is SEHNR and CDR2 FQNEAQ (reference sequence). The CDR3 length is 14 residues. The junction had 7 bases not matched to a gene; V was cut back by 6 bases and J by 6 bases.

This CDR3 reads CASSREAAGNTIYF. CDR3 nucleotides: TGCGCCAGCAGCCGGGAGGCGGCTGGAAACACCATATATTTT. The rearrangement joins TRBV4-3 to TRBJ1-3; D is unresolved. CDR1 is LGHNA, CDR2 YSLEER, per germline. CDR3 length: 14 amino acids. V was pared by 4 bases and J by 2 bases, with 9 bases between.

This chain uses TRBV24-1 with TRBJ1-4, with D perhaps TRBD1 (5 bases). The CDR3 is made up of 19 amino acids. V lost 0 bases and J lost 5, with 21 bases in between. CDR1 KGHDR and CDR2 SFDVKD come from the germline V gene. The CDR3: CATSDLPHGGWAQNEKLFF. The CDR3 DNA reads as TGTGCCACCAGTGATTTGCCCCACGGGGGTTGGGCTCAGAATGAAAAACTGTTTTTT.

The V and J genes are TRBV11-3 and TRBJ2-3, with D unresolved. The V and J ends lost 1 base and 5 bases respectively, with 7 bases between them. The length of the CDR3 is 13 residues. Germline CDR1 is SGHNT and CDR2 is YENEEA. CDR3 region: CASSLARGDTQYF. The CDR3 nucleotides read TGTGCCAGCAGCTTAGCCAGAGGAGATACGCAGTATTTT.

V and J are TRBV3-1 (or the pseudogene TRBV3-2) and TRBJ1-6, with D uncertain. This CDR3 has 15 amino acids. Looked up from germline, CDR1 is LGHDT and CDR2 is YNNKEL (reference sequence). V was pared by 0 bases and J by 4 bases, with 7 bases between. The CDR3: CASSQDPGYNSPLHF. The CDR3 DNA reads as TGTGCCAGCAGCCAAGATCCGGGGTATAATTCACCCCTCCACTTT.

V gene TRBV5-1 combines with J gene TRBJ1-5; perhaps TRBD1 as D (5 bases). This CDR3 comprises 14 residues. Germline V gene sequence: CDR1 SGHRS, CDR2 YFSETQ. Trimming left V 1 base short and J 3 bases short, with 8 bases between. The CDR3 region is CASSLTGNNQPQHF. Here the CDR3 DNA reads TGCGCCAGCAGCTTGACAGGAAACAATCAGCCCCAGCATTTT.

The CDR3: CASRTDRGNGEPQHF. The CDR3 DNA sequence: TGTGCCAGCAGAACAGACAGGGGTAATGGGGAGCCCCAGCATTTT. The rearrangement joins TRBV7-2 to TRBJ1-5; 8 positions agree with TRBD1. Per the germline V gene, CDR1 is SGHTA and CDR2 is FQGNSA. The length of the CDR3 is 15 residues. V dropped 6 bases and J dropped 8; count of bases not matched to a gene: 12. Based on the CDR3 plus reference TRBV7-2 and TRBJ1-5, the full variable domain is GAGVSQSPSNKVTEKGKDVELRCDPISGHTALYWYRQSLGQGLEFLIYFQGNSAPDKSGLPSDRFSAERTGGSVSTLTIQRTQQEDSAVYLCASRTDRGNGEPQHFGDGTRLSIL.